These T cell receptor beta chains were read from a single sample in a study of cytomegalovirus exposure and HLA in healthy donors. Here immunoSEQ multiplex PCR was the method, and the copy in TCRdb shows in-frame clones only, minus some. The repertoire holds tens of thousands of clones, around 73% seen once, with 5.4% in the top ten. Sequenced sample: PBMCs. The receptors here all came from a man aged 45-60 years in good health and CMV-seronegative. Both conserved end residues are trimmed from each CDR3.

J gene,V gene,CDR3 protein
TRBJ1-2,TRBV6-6,ASSPAVVLQDYGYT
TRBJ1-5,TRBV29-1,SVQAGRGQPQH
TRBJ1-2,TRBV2,ASSEDIYGYT
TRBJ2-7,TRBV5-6,ASSPTGGWSYEQY
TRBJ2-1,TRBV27,ASSLESSTSYNEQF
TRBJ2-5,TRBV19,ASSGLAGAETQY
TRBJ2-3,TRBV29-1,SVETVVVGRTDTQY
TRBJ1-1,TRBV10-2,ASSARAEAF
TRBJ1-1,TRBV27,ASSRGTEAF
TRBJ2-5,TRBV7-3,ASSRGPGQETQY
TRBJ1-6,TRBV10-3,AISLDRANSPLH
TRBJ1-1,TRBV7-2,ASSFLSDRGTEAF
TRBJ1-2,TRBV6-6,ASSYSTWSYGYT
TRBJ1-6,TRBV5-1,ASSLGSGSNSPLH
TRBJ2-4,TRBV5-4,ASSLGGRAAKNIQY
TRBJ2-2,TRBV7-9,ASSFDRVNTGELF
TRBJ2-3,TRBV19,ASSAGTLTDTQY
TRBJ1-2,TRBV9,ASRGWGGYGYT
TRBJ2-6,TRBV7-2,ASSSSGVGANVLT
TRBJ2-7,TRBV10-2,ASSEQGGSYEQY
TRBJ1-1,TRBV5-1,ASRMALTANTEAF
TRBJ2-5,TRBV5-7,ASSSDARGQLEETQY